The clone carrying this TCR beta chain was recorded a few times. Its antigen remains unidentified. The CDR3 runs 14 residues. Per the germline V gene, CDR1 is SGHTA and CDR2 is FQGNSA. Trimming stripped 0 bases from V and 4 bases from J, with 7 bases between. MiXCR, run by TCRdb on the reads, gives a single entry per CDR3 protein. The sample yields a few hundred thousand distinct CDR3 sequences, around a third seen once. The data were taken from a study of T cell repertoires in cytomegalovirus infection. Sequencing was performed on cultured PBMCs, taken from culture after CMV antigen stimulation. This clonotype was sampled from a human donor in good health (CMV status not recorded). Some clones in this sample may be carry-over from other donors' samples. V is TRBV7-2 and J is TRBJ1-3; D ambiguous. The CDR3 here is CASSLASVGNTIYF. The DNA of the CDR3 is TGTGCCAGCAGCTTAGCCAGTGTCGGAAACACCATATATTTT. Using reference TRBV7-2 and TRBJ1-3 for the parts outside the CDR3, the full variable domain is GAGVSQSPSNKVTEKGKDVELRCDPISGHTALYWYRQSLGQGLEFLIYFQGNSAPDKSGLPSDRFSAERTGGSVSTLTIQRTQQEDSAVYLCASSLASVGNTIYFGEGSWLTVV.